This TCR beta chain emerged from a study of identifying expanded T cells in peripheral blood. Data came from immunoSEQ multiplex PCR; TCRdb stores just in-frame clones and leaves some out. Of approximately 97,000 clones detected, roughly 88% appear once; the ten largest clones hold 13% to 15%. Findings and limits, study-wide: Across healthy donors, higher total template counts meant significantly greater roughly 2-week count variance. Technical replicates showed roughly 1.2 changed clones; roughly two weeks about 16.4; four weeks 19.

CDR3 length: 15 amino acids. Trimming shortened V by 4 bases and J by 5 bases, and 17 bases separated the two germline ends. From germline, CDR1 is SGHVS and CDR2 FNYEAQ. During the collection period, no donor immune events like infections were recorded. Remarks on this clone: Its antigen is not identified.

The sample comprised blood. The rearrangement joins TRBV7-6 to TRBJ2-5, with D possibly matching TRBD2 (6 bases). The source of this sequence is a person aged 18 to 75 in good health. The CDR3 nucleotides are TGTGCCAGCAGCTCCCTCGGAGGGCGCCTGGAGACCCAGTACTTC. It is translated as CASSSLGGRLETQYF.